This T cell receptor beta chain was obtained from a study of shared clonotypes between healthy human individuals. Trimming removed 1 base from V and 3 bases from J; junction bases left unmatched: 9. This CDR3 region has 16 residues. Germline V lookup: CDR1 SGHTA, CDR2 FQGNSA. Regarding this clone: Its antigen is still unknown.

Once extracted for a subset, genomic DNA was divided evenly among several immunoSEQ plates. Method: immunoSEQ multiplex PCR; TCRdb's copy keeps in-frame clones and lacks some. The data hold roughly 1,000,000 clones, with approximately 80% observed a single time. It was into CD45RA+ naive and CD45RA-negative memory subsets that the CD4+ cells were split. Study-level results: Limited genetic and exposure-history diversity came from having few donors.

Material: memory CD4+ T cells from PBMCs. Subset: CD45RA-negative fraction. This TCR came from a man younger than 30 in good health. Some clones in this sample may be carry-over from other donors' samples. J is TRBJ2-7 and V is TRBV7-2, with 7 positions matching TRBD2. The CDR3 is CASSLGGGQGGYEQYF. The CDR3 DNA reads TGTGCCAGCAGCTTAGGGGGAGGGCAGGGAGGCTACGAGCAGTACTTC. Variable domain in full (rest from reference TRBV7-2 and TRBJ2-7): GAGVSQSPSNKVTEKGKDVELRCDPISGHTALYWYRQSLGQGLEFLIYFQGNSAPDKSGLPSDRFSAERTGGSVSTLTIQRTQQEDSAVYLCASSLGGGQGGYEQYFGPGTRLTVT.